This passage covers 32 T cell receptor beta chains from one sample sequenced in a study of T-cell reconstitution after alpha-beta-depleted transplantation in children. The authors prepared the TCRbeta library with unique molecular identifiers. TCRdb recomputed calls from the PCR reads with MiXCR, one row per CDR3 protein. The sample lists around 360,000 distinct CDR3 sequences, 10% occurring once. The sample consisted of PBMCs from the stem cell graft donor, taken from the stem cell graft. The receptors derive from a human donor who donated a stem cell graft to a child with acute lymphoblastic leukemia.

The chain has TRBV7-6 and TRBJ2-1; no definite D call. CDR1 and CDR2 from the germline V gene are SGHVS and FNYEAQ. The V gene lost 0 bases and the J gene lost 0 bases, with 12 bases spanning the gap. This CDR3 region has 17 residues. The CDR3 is CASSLAWWKSSYNEQFF. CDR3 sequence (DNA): TGTGCCAGCAGCTTAGCGTGGTGGAAGAGCTCCTACAATGAGCAGTTCTTC.

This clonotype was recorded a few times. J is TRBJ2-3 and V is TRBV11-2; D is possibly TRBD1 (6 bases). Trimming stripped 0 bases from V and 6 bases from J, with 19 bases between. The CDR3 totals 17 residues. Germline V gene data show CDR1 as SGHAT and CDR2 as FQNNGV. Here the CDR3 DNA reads TGTGCCAGCAGCTTAGATAAGGCAACAGGGAGTTCGGATACGCAGTATTTT. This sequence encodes CASSLDKATGSSDTQYF.

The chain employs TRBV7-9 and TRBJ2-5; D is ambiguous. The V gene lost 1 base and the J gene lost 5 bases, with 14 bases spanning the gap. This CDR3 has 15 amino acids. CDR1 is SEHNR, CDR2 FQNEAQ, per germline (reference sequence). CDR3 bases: TGTGCCAGCAGCTTAGGACACTCATCCCGGGAGACCCAGTACTTC. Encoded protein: CASSLGHSSRETQYF.

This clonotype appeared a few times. CDR3 DNA: TGTGCCAGCAGCAGTAGCATAGGGCCACTTATTTACAATGAGCAGTTCTTC. Its translation is CASSSSIGPLIYNEQFF. This rearrangement joins TRBV7-9 to TRBJ2-1; D is undetermined. Germline CDR1 is SEHNR and CDR2 is FQNEAQ (reference sequence). CDR3 length: 17 residues. Trimming shortened V by 5 bases and J by 4 bases, and 21 bases separated the two germline ends.

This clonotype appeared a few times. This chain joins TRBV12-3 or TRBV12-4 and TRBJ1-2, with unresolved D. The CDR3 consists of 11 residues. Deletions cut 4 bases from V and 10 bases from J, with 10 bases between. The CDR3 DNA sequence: TGTGCCAGCAGTTCGGGAAACCTCTACACCTTC. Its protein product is CASSSGNLYTF.

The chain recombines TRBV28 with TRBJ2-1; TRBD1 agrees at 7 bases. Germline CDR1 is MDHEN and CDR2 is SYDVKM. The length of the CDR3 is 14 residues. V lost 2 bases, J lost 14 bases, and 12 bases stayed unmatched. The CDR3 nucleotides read TGTGCCAGCAGTTTAACGACAGGGTCGTTAGGGAAGTTCTTC. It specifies CASSLTTGSLGKFF.

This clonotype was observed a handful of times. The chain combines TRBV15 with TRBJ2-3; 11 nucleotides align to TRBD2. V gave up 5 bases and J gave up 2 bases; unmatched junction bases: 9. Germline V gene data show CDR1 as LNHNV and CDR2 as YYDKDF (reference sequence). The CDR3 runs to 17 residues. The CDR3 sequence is CATSGGLADTYTDTQYF. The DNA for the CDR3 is TGTGCCACCAGCGGGGGACTAGCGGATACGTACACAGATACGCAGTATTTT.

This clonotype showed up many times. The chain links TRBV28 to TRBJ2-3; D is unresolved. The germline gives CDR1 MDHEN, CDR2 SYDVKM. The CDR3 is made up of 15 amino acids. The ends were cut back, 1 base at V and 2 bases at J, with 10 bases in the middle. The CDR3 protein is CASSLSGDTTDTQYF. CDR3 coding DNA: TGTGCCAGCAGTTTATCAGGTGATACCACAGATACGCAGTATTTT.

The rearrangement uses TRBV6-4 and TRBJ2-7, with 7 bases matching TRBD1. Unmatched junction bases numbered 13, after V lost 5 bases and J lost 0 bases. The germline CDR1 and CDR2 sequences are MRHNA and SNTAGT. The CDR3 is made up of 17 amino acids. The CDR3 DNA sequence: TGTGCCAGCAGTCAACCGGGACAGCTCCATAGCTCCTACGAGCAGTACTTC. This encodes CASSQPGQLHSSYEQYF.

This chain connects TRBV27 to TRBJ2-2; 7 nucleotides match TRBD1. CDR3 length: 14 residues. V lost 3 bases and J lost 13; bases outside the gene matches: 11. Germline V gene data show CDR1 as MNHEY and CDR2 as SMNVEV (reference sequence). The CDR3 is CASSLTTGLSWLFF. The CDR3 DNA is TGTGCCAGCAGTTTGACGACAGGGCTATCATGGCTGTTTTTT.

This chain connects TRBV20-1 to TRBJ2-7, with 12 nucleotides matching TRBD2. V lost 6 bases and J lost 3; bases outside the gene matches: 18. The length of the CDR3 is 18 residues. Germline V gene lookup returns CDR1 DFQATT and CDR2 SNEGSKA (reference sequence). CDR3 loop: CSALPRTSGTDQLYEQYF. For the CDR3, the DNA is TGCAGTGCCCTCCCACGGACTAGCGGGACAGACCAACTCTACGAGCAGTACTTC.

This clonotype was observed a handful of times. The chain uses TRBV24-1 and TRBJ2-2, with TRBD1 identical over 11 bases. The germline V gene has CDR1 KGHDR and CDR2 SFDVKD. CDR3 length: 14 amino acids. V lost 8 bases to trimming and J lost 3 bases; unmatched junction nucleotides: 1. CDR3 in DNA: TGTGCCACCAAGGGACAGGGGGACACCGGGGAGCTGTTTTTT. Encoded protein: CATKGQGDTGELFF.

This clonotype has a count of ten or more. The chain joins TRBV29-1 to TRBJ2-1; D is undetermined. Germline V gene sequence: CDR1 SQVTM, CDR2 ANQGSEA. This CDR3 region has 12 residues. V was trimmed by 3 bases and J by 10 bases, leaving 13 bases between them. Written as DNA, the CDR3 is TGCAGCGTTGAGGGAACCCACGGGGAGCAGTTCTTC. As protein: CSVEGTHGEQFF.

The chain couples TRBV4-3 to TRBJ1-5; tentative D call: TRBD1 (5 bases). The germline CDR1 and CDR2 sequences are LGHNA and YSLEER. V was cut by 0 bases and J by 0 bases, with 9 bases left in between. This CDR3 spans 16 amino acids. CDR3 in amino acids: CASSQDGGYSNQPQHF. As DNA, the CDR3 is TGCGCCAGCAGCCAAGATGGGGGTTATAGCAATCAGCCCCAGCATTTT.

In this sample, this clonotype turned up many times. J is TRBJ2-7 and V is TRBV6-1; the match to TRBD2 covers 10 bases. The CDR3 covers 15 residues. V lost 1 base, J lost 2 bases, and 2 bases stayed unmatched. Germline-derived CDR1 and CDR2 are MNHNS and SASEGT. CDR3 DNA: TGTGCCAGCAGTGAAGGGAGCGGGAGGGCCTACGAGCAGTACTTC. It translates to CASSEGSGRAYEQYF.

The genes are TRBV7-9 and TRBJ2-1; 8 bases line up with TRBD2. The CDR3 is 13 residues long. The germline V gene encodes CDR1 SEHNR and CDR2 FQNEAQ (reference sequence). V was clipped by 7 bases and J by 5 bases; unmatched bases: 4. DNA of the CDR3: TGTGCCAGCACCCCGACTAGCGACAATGAGCAGTTCTTC. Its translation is CASTPTSDNEQFF.

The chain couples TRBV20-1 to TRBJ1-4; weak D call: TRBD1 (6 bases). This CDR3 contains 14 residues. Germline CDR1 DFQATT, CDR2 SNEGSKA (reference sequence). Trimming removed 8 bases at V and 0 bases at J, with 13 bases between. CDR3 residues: CSTQQGPTNEKLFF. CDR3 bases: TGCAGTACTCAACAGGGCCCAACTAATGAAAAACTGTTTTTT.

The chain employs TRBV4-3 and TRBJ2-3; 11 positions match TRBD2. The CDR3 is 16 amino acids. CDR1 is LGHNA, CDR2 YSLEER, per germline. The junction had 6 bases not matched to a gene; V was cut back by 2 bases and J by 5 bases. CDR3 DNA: TGCGCCAGCAGCCAACGCACTAGCGGGAGAGGAGATACGCAGTATTTT. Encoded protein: CASSQRTSGRGDTQYF.

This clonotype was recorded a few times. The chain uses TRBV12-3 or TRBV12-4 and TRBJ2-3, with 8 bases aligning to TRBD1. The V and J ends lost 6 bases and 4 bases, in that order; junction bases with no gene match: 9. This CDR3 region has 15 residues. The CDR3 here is CASSWGQVLPDTQYF. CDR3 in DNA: TGTGCCAGCAGCTGGGGACAGGTGCTCCCAGATACGCAGTATTTT.

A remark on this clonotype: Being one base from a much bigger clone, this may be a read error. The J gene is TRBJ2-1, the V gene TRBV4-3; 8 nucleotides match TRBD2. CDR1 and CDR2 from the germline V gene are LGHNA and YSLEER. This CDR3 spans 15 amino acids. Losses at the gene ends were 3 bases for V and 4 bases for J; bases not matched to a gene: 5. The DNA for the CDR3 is TGCGCCAGCAGCCATGGACTAGCTGGTTACAATGAGCAGTTCTTC. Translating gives CASSHGLAGYNEQFF.

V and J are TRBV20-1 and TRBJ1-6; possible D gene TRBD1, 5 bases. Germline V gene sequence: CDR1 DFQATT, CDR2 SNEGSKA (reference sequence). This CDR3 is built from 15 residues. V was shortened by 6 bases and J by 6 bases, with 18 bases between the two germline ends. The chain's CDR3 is CSAMPGTRSNSPLHF. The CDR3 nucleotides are TGCAGTGCCATGCCAGGGACGCGGTCTAATTCACCCCTCCACTTT.

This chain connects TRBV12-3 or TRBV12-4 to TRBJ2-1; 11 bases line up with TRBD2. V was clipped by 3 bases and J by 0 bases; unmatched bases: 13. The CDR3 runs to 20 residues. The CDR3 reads CASSLGPGLAALNSYNEQFF. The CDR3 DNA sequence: TGTGCCAGCAGTTTGGGACCGGGACTAGCGGCTTTAAACTCCTACAATGAGCAGTTCTTC.

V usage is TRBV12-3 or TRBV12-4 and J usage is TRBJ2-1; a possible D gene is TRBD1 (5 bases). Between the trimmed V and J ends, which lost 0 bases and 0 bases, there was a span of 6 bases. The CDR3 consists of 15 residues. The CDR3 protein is CASSLAQGSYNEQFF. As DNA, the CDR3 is TGTGCCAGCAGTTTAGCCCAGGGCTCCTACAATGAGCAGTTCTTC.

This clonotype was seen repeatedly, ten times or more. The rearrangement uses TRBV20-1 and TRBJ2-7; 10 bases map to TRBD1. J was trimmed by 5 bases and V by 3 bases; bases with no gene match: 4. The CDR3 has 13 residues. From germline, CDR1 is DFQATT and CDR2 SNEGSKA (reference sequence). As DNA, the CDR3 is TGCAGTGCTAGGGGGACAGGGGACCACGAGCAGTACTTC. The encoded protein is CSARGTGDHEQYF.

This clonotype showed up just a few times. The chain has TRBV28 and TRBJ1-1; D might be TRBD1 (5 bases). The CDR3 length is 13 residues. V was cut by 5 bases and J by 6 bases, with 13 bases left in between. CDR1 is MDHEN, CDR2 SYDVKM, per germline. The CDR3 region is CASSVRDWPEAFF. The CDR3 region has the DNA TGTGCCAGCAGTGTCAGGGATTGGCCTGAAGCTTTCTTT.

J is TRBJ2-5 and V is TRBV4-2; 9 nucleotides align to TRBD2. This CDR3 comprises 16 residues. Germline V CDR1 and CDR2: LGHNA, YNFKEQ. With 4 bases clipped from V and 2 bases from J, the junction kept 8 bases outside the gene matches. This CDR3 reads CASSRLTSGNQETQYF. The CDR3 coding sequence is TGTGCCAGCAGCCGCTTGACTAGCGGCAATCAAGAGACCCAGTACTTC.

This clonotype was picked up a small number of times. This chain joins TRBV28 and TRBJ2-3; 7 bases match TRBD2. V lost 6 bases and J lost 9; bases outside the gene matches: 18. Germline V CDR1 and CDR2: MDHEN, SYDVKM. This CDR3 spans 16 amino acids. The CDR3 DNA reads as TGTGCCAGCAGCCCAAGGACTAGGATTGAATTGGGCACGCAGTATTTT. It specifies CASSPRTRIELGTQYF.

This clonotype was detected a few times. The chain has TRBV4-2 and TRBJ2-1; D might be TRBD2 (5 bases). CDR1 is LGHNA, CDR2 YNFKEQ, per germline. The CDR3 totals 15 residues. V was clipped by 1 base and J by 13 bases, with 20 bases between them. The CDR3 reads CASSQAYSDLWTQFF. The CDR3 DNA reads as TGTGCCAGCAGCCAAGCTTACTCTGACTTGTGGACTCAGTTCTTC.

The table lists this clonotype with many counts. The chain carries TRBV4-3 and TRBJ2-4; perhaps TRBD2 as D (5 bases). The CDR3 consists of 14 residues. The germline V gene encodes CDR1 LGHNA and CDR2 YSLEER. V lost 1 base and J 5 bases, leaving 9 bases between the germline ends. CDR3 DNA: TGCGCCAGCAGCCAAGGTATCGGGGAAAACATTCAGTACTTC. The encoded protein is CASSQGIGENIQYF.

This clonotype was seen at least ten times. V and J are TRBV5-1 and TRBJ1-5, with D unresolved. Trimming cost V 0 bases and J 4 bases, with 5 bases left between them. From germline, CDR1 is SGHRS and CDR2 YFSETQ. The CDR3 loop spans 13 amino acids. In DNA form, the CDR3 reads TGCGCCAGCAGCTTGGGCCAAAATCAGCCCCAGCATTTT. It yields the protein CASSLGQNQPQHF.

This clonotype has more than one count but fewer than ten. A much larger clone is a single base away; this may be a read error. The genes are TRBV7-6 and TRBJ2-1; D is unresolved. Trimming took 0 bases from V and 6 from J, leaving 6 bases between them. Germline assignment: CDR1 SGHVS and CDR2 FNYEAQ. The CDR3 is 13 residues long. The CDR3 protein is CASSLAGFNEQFF. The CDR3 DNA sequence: TGTGCCAGCAGCTTAGCGGGCTTCAATGAGCAGTTCTTC.

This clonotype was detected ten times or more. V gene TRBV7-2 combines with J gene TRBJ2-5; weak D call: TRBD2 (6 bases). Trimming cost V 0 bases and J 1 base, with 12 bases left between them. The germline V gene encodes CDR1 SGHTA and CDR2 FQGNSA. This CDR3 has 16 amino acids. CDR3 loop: CASSLASGGLQETQYF. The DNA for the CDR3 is TGTGCCAGCAGCTTAGCGTCCGGGGGACTCCAAGAGACCCAGTACTTC.